This T cell receptor (beta chain) was sequenced for a study of blood T cell repertoires in COVID-19 (dated by TCRdb to the early 2020s). A note on the overall study: Collaborator samples came from the United States, Italy and Spain and covered acute and convalescent phases of COVID-19. The material from the prospective study consisted of cDNA or gDNA derived from T cells, B-cell-depleted T cells, or PBMCs. Subjects who had been exposed to COVID-19, were actively infected with it, or had recovered from it provided the deeply sampled blood TCRbeta repertoires that made up the dataset. The repertoires were made available in a free public database intended to serve as a resource for research on the immune response to SARS-CoV-2. Samples came from the ongoing ImmuneRACE study (first 160 participants) plus 1,254 subjects from 6 global collaborators. A de-identified subject ID, COVID-19 status, age in years and sex were almost always included in the sample metadata. Where HLA class I and class II types were available, the types were taken from metadata supplied by the sample provider, not from assay-based typing. The paper as a whole reports these results and caveats: How much clinical and demographic metadata was included differed by source and by participant, and the metadata was provided uncurated.

One collaborating source in Seattle enrolled patients during active infection and followed them longitudinally through the course of disease. The collaborating institutions used their own protocols to collect whole blood in K2EDTA tubes. For TCRbeta analysis, collaborators shipped samples in one of three forms: frozen whole blood, isolated PBMCs, or DNA extracted from either of those sample types. The germline V end is reduced by 1 base and the J end by 6 bases; junction bases left unmatched: 7. Taken from cysteine to phenylalanine, the CDR3 has 16 residues. Solely the CDR3 DNA is kept, with 48 bases framed from the first base. Via the germline V gene (reference sequence), CDR1 is LGHDT and CDR2 YNNKEL. TCRbeta CDR3 regions were amplified from genomic DNA using the immunoSEQ Assay, a bias-controlled multiplex PCR. The authors' pipeline ran thus. Nucleated cell counts per sample were estimated from amplification of reference gene primers within the assay. To quantify the absolute abundance of each unique TCRbeta CDR3 rearrangement, sequence reads were collapsed and filtered. For each sample, productive Simpson clonality was calculated as the square root of Simpson's diversity index across productive rearrangements. TCRdb re-hosts the immuneACCESS table, in-frame sequences only. Its copies lack some clones; in the studies checked, an unresolved V gene accounts for under half of them, and the cause for the rest is not known. V and J calls and clone size are copied from that table; D and trimming were computed from the DNA. For this sample the table gives hundreds of thousands of clones, of which about 89% were detected only once. The ten largest make up 2.3% of the sample.

In regard to this clone: The antigen it recognizes is unknown. No much larger clone is present one base from it, and per-base qualities are unavailable.

Sequences were obtained from peripheral blood. The sequence derives from a woman aged 55-69 years with COVID-19, enrolled during active disease. The chain is assembled from TRBV3-1 (or the pseudogene TRBV3-2) and TRBJ2-7, with 12 middle bases fitting TRBD1. The DNA sequence reads TGTGCCAGCAGCCAAGTGGTGGGACAGGGGGCCGGCGAGCAGTACTTC. This sequence encodes CASSQVVGQGAGEQYF.